This entry lists 31 T cell receptor beta chains sequenced from one sample in a study of T cell responses to AZD1222 COVID-19 vaccine. Sequencing was performed with immunoSEQ multiplex PCR; in TCRdb, only in-frame clones are kept and a portion is missing. The sample carries 150,000 to 190,000 clones, about 89% recorded once. The specimen was peripheral blood, collected 28 days after the second AZD1222 dose. These receptors originate from an adult who received the AZD1222 COVID-19 vaccine.

The chain joins TRBV5-8 to TRBJ1-5, with D possibly being TRBD1 (5 bases). Trimming cost V 4 bases and J 6 bases, with 23 bases left between them. This CDR3 is built from 17 residues. Germline CDR1 and CDR2: SGHTS and YDEGEE. The CDR3 sequence: CASSRGLAVPMGQPQHF. The CDR3 nucleotides are TGTGCCAGCAGCCGGGGGTTGGCAGTGCCCATGGGTCAGCCCCAGCATTTT.

This sequence joins TRBV7-3 and TRBJ1-6, with a tentative D call TRBD1 (6 bases). The germline CDR1 and CDR2 sequences are SGHTA and FQGTGA. The length of the CDR3 is 16 residues. V lost 5 bases and J 5 bases, leaving 16 bases between the germline ends. CDR3 nucleotide sequence: TGTGCCAGCAGCAGGGGACACCCAGGGGATAATTCACCCCTCCACTTT. Translation: CASSRGHPGDNSPLHF. Supplemented by reference TRBV7-3 and TRBJ1-6, the full variable domain reads GAGVSQTPSNKVTEKGKYVELRCDPISGHTALYWYRQSLGQGPEFLIYFQGTGAADDSGLPNDRFFAVRPEGSVSTLKIQRTERGDSAVYLCASSRGHPGDNSPLHFGNGTRLTVT.

The rearrangement uses TRBV19 and TRBJ1-6; D remains unclear. V was clipped by 6 bases and J by 5 bases, with 8 bases between them. CDR1 is LNHDA and CDR2 is SQIVND in the germline V gene (reference sequence). CDR3 length: 13 residues. The CDR3 loop is CASSIKDNSPLHF. The CDR3 nucleotides are TGTGCCAGTAGCATCAAAGATAATTCACCCCTCCACTTT.

The V call is TRBV27, the J call TRBJ2-7; 7 bases agree with TRBD2. Germline V gives CDR1 MNHEY, CDR2 SMNVEV (reference sequence). The ends lost 1 base at V and 3 bases at J; junction bases unmatched: 6. CDR3 size: 15 residues. CDR3 nucleotide sequence: TGTGCCAGCAGTTTATTAGGAGCGGGGAACTACGAGCAGTACTTC. It codes for CASSLLGAGNYEQYF.

The V gene is TRBV28, the J gene TRBJ2-7; weak D call: TRBD1 (6 bases). This CDR3 is 18 amino acids long. Germline CDR1 and CDR2: MDHEN and SYDVKM. The V end was cut by 5 bases, the J end by 0 bases, with 23 bases between. The CDR3 DNA follows: TGTGCCAGCAGTCCGCAAATACGGACAGCCTCAAGCTCCTACGAGCAGTACTTC. Translating it yields CASSPQIRTASSSYEQYF.

The rearrangement uses TRBV4-3 and TRBJ1-1; no firm D call. The CDR3 has 14 residues. V was clipped by 0 bases and J by 3 bases, with 8 bases between them. Germline V lookup: CDR1 LGHNA, CDR2 YSLEER. CDR3 nucleotides: TGCGCCAGCAGCCAAGAGTCTTGGGACACTGAAGCTTTCTTT. As protein: CASSQESWDTEAFF.

The J gene is TRBJ1-1, the V gene TRBV7-2; D not certain. V was shortened by 7 bases and J by 1 base, with 13 bases between the two germline ends. The CDR3 totals 14 residues. Germline V gene sequence: CDR1 SGHTA, CDR2 FQGNSA. The CDR3 bases are TGTGCCAGCACCCCATCGGTGGAGAACACTGAAGCTTTCTTT. Encoded protein: CASTPSVENTEAFF.

The chain is built from TRBV5-1 and TRBJ1-2; weak D call: TRBD1 (5 bases). This CDR3 contains 14 residues. CDR1 is SGHRS and CDR2 is YFSETQ in the germline V gene. The V gene lost 6 bases and the J gene lost 6 bases, with 18 bases spanning the gap. This chain's CDR3 is CASNSSGTLHGYTF. CDR3 bases: TGCGCCAGCAATTCCTCCGGGACGCTTCATGGCTACACCTTC.

J is TRBJ2-2 and V is TRBV19, with D possibly being TRBD2 (6 bases). The V gene's germline CDR1 is LNHDA and CDR2 SQIVND (reference sequence). V was pared by 3 bases and J by 5 bases, with 10 bases between. The CDR3 is made up of 14 amino acids. The CDR3 region has the DNA TGTGCCAGTAGTATTCAGGAGGGTACCGGGGAGCTGTTTTTT. This encodes CASSIQEGTGELFF.

The rearrangement joins TRBV3-1 (or the pseudogene TRBV3-2) to TRBJ1-2, with unresolved D. The V end was cut by 1 base, the J end by 7 bases, with 10 bases between. In germline, CDR1 is LGHDT, CDR2 YNNKEL (reference sequence). This CDR3 region has 13 residues. Here the CDR3 reads CASSQVTSGGYTF. In DNA, the CDR3 is TGTGCCAGCAGCCAAGTTACGTCGGGTGGCTACACCTTC.

J is TRBJ2-5 and V is TRBV3-1 (or the pseudogene TRBV3-2), with D possibly being TRBD1 or TRBD2 (5 bases each). V lost 5 bases to trimming and J lost 10 bases, with 11 bases between them. This CDR3 has 11 residues. Germline V CDR1 and CDR2: LGHDT, YNNKEL (reference sequence). In nucleotides, the CDR3 is TGTGCCAGCAGCACTCTTGGGGGCCAGTACTTC. Translated: CASSTLGGQYF.

Here the CDR3 reads CASTPTGTGFNQPQHF. The CDR3 nucleotides read TGTGCCAGTACCCCGACCGGGACAGGGTTCAATCAGCCCCAGCATTTT. The chain combines TRBV19 with TRBJ1-5; 9 bases align to TRBD1. The J segment lost 3 bases and the V segment lost 7 bases, leaving 10 bases of the junction unmatched. The CDR3 extends over 16 amino acids. Germline loops: CDR1 LNHDA, CDR2 SQIVND (reference sequence).

Worth noting for this clone: At the DNA level, this CDR3 is encoded by other sequences in the same sample as well. V is TRBV7-9 and J is TRBJ1-3, with 9 bases fitting TRBD1. In germline, CDR1 is SEHNR, CDR2 FQNEAQ (reference sequence). The ends lost 5 bases at V and 1 base at J; junction bases unmatched: 3. This CDR3 is built from 15 residues. This chain's CDR3 is CASSKQGASGNTIYF. DNA of the CDR3: TGTGCCAGCAGCAAACAGGGGGCATCTGGAAACACCATATATTTT.

The chain has TRBV7-5 and TRBJ2-7; the DNA was not used to check the table's D call, TRBD2. TRBV7-5 is deemed a pseudogene. The CDR3 runs to 15 residues. The CDR3 bases are TGTGCCAGAAGCTCGAGCGGGAGGGCCCCGTACGAGCAGTACTTC. Amino acids: CARSSSGRAPYEQYF.

The chain couples TRBV6-5 to TRBJ1-6; TRBD1 matches 7 bases. This CDR3 is 12 amino acids long. The germline CDR1 and CDR2 sequences are MNHEY and SVGAGI. Trimming removed 6 bases from V and 10 bases from J; junction bases left unmatched: 3. The CDR3 bases are TGTGCCAGCAGACAGGGGTTATCACCCCTCCACTTT. Protein product: CASRQGLSPLHF.

This chain connects TRBV6-6 to TRBJ1-6, with 9 bases identical to TRBD1. The germline gives CDR1 MNHNY, CDR2 SVGAGI (reference sequence). V was pared by 5 bases and J by 3 bases, with 11 bases of the junction left unmatched. The CDR3 length is 18 residues. The CDR3 sequence is CASSQSRGTGNYNSPLHF. The CDR3 coding sequence is TGTGCCAGCAGTCAATCCCGCGGGACAGGGAACTATAATTCACCCCTCCACTTT.

This clone was seen once. The chain employs TRBV15 and TRBJ1-3; D remains unclear. This CDR3 has 13 residues. V lost 6 bases to trimming and J lost 4 bases, with 10 bases between them. The germline V gene encodes CDR1 LNHNV and CDR2 YYDKDF (reference sequence). The CDR3 DNA is TGTGCCACCAGAGGGTCCCAAGGAAACACCATATATTTT. Translation gives CATRGSQGNTIYF.

By share, this clone counts as medium-sized. The chain recombines TRBV5-1 with TRBJ2-2; TRBD2 agrees at 10 bases. The CDR3 is made up of 16 amino acids. V shed 4 bases, J shed 5 bases, and the junction held 8 bases outside the gene matches. Germline CDR1 SGHRS, CDR2 YFSETQ. The CDR3 bases are TGCGCCAGCAGCCGCGATCTAGCGGGAGAAACCGGGGAGCTGTTTTTT. This translates into CASSRDLAGETGELFF.

V usage is TRBV6-6 and J usage is TRBJ1-1; TRBD1 matches 9 bases. From germline, CDR1 is MNHNY and CDR2 SVGAGI (reference sequence). Trimming removed 6 bases from V and 6 bases from J; junction bases left unmatched: 11. The CDR3 totals 15 residues. CDR3 loop: CASRPPGQGGAEAFF. CDR3 nucleotides: TGTGCCAGCAGGCCACCGGGACAGGGCGGGGCTGAAGCTTTCTTT.

This clone was picked up a small number of times. The V gene is TRBV19, the J gene TRBJ1-5; D perhaps matches TRBD1 (6 bases). The germline gives CDR1 LNHDA, CDR2 SQIVND (reference sequence). The CDR3 runs to 14 residues. Trimming shortened V by 4 bases and J by 7 bases, and 14 bases separated the two germline ends. CDR3 region: CASSKLGARQPQHF. DNA of the CDR3: TGTGCCAGTAGTAAGTTGGGGGCGCGGCAGCCCCAGCATTTT.

CDR3 sequence: CASSQAGLREGEQYF. For the CDR3, the DNA is TGCGCCAGCAGCCAGGCGGGATTGCGGGAGGGCGAGCAGTACTTC. The rearrangement joins TRBV4-1 to TRBJ2-7, with 9 positions matching TRBD2. J was trimmed by 6 bases and V by 3 bases; bases with no gene match: 9. The CDR3 runs 15 residues. The germline gives CDR1 MGHRA, CDR2 YSYEKL.

This chain links TRBV19 with TRBJ2-2; 7 bases are shared with TRBD2. From germline, CDR1 is LNHDA and CDR2 SQIVND (reference sequence). V gave up 0 bases and J gave up 0 bases; unmatched junction bases: 4. The CDR3 runs to 17 residues. The CDR3: CASSIEAGRANTGELFF. CDR3 sequence (DNA): TGTGCCAGTAGTATAGAAGCGGGACGCGCGAACACCGGGGAGCTGTTTTTT.

The chain couples TRBV2 to TRBJ2-5; D remains unclear. The V end was cut by 4 bases, the J end by 5 bases, with 8 bases between. This CDR3 region has 12 residues. Germline CDR1 reads SNHLY; CDR2 reads FYNNEI. The CDR3: CASSAARETQYF. CDR3 DNA: TGTGCCAGCAGTGCCGCTAGGGAGACCCAGTACTTC. The full variable domain, with the rest looked up from reference TRBV2 and TRBJ2-5, is EPEVTQTPSHQVTQMGQEVILRCVPISNHLYFYWYRQILGQKVEFLVSFYNNEISEKSEIFDDQFSVERPDGSNFTLKIRSTKLEDSAMYFCASSAARETQYFGPGTRLLVL.

The genes are TRBV2 and TRBJ1-6; D uncertain. Trimming pared 1 base from V and 7 bases from J, leaving 11 bases between. Germline CDR1 is SNHLY and CDR2 is FYNNEI. The CDR3 runs 15 residues. The CDR3 spells CASSEEGRRNSPLHF. For the CDR3, the DNA is TGTGCCAGCAGTGAAGAAGGGCGGCGGAATTCACCCCTCCACTTT.

There are a few counts of this clone. CDR3 in amino acids: CATSDLRLPRLLHF. CDR3 coding DNA: TGTGCCACCAGTGATTTGAGACTCCCGCGGCTCCTCCACTTT. The chain recombines TRBV24-1 with TRBJ1-6; D uncertain. Trimming removed 0 bases from V and 15 bases from J, with 14 bases in between. The CDR3 length is 14 residues. Looked up from germline, CDR1 is KGHDR and CDR2 is SFDVKD.

CDR3 loop: CASSQVIFMLAGIGEQFF. The CDR3 coding sequence is TGTGCCAGCAGCCAAGTTATATTTATGCTAGCGGGAATAGGGGAGCAGTTCTTC. The rearrangement joins TRBV3-1 (or the pseudogene TRBV3-2) to TRBJ2-1; 9 nucleotides line up with TRBD2. The CDR3 is made up of 18 amino acids. Germline CDR1 reads LGHDT; CDR2 reads YNNKEL (reference sequence). J lost 10 bases, V lost 1 base, and 17 bases had no gene match.

The gene calls are TRBV4-1 and TRBJ2-1; D may be TRBD2 (6 bases). V lost 8 bases and J lost 9, with 14 bases in between. Germline-derived CDR1 and CDR2 are MGHRA and YSYEKL. The CDR3 spans 12 residues. The CDR3 DNA reads as TGCGCCAGCGGGATCCTTAGCGGTGAGCAGTTCTTC. As protein: CASGILSGEQFF.

Notes on this clone: Other DNA sequences of this sample code for an identical CDR3. V gene TRBV18 combines with J gene TRBJ2-3; D unresolved. Trimming took 1 base from V and 2 from J, leaving 4 bases between them. Germline V gives CDR1 KGHSH, CDR2 LQKENI. The CDR3 sequence is 13 residues long. This chain's CDR3 is CASSPLDTDTQYF. CDR3 nucleotide sequence: TGTGCCAGCTCACCACTTGACACAGATACGCAGTATTTT.

The chain combines TRBV18 with TRBJ1-4; D is unresolved. Germline CDR1 is KGHSH and CDR2 is LQKENI. The V and J ends lost 2 bases and 4 bases respectively, with 5 bases between them. The CDR3 is 13 amino acids. In DNA form, the CDR3 reads TGTGCCAGCTCACCATTGGATAATGAAAAACTGTTTTTT. It yields the protein CASSPLDNEKLFF.

This rearrangement joins TRBV28 to TRBJ1-6; TRBD1 might be the D (5 bases). CDR3 length: 16 amino acids. The germline V and J ends were trimmed by 6 bases and 7 bases, with 19 bases remaining between them. Germline V lookup: CDR1 MDHEN, CDR2 SYDVKM. In nucleotides, the CDR3 is TGTGCCAGCAGCGCCGCGGGTTCGGGGCCCAATTCACCCCTCCACTTT. This translates into CASSAAGSGPNSPLHF.

The genes are TRBV28 and TRBJ1-1, with 7 positions matching TRBD1. Trimming took 1 base from V and 1 from J; bases not matched to a gene: 6. Per germline, CDR1 MDHEN and CDR2 SYDVKM. This CDR3 comprises 16 residues. CDR3 nucleotides: TGTGCCAGCAGTTTATCTGGGACAGTCAAGAACACTGAAGCTTTCTTT. This codes for CASSLSGTVKNTEAFF.